This entry lists 5 T cell receptor beta chains sequenced from one sample in a study of OX40 agonist ivuxolimab in advanced cancers. The method was immunoSEQ multiplex PCR; TCRdb's version includes in-frame clones alone and lacks a portion of them. The repertoire has more than 35,000 clones, approximately 90% of them found once; the top ten carry 2% to 3%. This material consisted of CD4+ or CD8+ T cells sorted from blood, taken in a trial of the OX40 agonist ivuxolimab. These receptors were taken from an adult with an advanced solid tumor such as melanoma, head and neck, liver or kidney cancer.

The rearrangement joins TRBV7-2 to TRBJ2-7; D unresolved. Germline V gene data show CDR1 as SGHTA and CDR2 as FQGNSA. Trimming left V 4 bases short and J 4 bases short, with 8 bases between. This CDR3 spans 12 amino acids. The CDR3 coding sequence is TGTGCCAGCAGCTCGCAGGATTACGAGCAGTACTTC. Amino acids: CASSSQDYEQYF.

The chain joins TRBV5-6 to TRBJ1-1; the match to TRBD1 covers 8 bases. The CDR3 runs 15 residues. With V trimmed by 3 bases and J by 0 bases, 4 bases remained unmatched. Germline V gives CDR1 SGHDT, CDR2 YYEEEE. CDR3: CASSWPGQVNTEAFF. CDR3 bases: TGTGCCAGCAGCTGGCCGGGACAGGTGAACACTGAAGCTTTCTTT.

The chain combines TRBV7-9 with TRBJ2-5; 7 positions match TRBD1. CDR1 and CDR2 (germline): SEHNR, FQNEAQ (reference sequence). This CDR3 contains 15 residues. Unmatched junction bases numbered 14, after V lost 6 bases and J lost 7 bases. DNA for the CDR3: TGTGCCAGCAGTCCTAGACAGGGTAGTATGAGGACCCAGTACTTC. It is translated as CASSPRQGSMRTQYF.

This clone counts as medium-sized. V and J are TRBV10-2 and TRBJ2-7; possibly TRBD2 for D (5 bases). Germline V gives CDR1 WSHSY, CDR2 SAAADI. The V end lost 8 bases, the J end lost 3 bases, and 8 bases lay between the germline ends. The CDR3 is made up of 11 amino acids. CDR3 loop: CASGSFYEQYF. DNA for the CDR3: TGCGCCAGCGGGAGCTTCTACGAGCAGTACTTC.

This chain uses TRBV7-8 with TRBJ2-3; 7 nucleotides agree with TRBD2. Trimming at V came to 5 bases and at J to 0 bases, leaving 5 bases not matched to a gene. The CDR3 is 15 residues long. The V gene's germline CDR1 is SGHVS and CDR2 FQNEAQ. The CDR3 nucleotides are TGTGCCAGCAGCCCGAGCGGGGTTAGCACAGATACGCAGTATTTT. Protein: CASSPSGVSTDTQYF.